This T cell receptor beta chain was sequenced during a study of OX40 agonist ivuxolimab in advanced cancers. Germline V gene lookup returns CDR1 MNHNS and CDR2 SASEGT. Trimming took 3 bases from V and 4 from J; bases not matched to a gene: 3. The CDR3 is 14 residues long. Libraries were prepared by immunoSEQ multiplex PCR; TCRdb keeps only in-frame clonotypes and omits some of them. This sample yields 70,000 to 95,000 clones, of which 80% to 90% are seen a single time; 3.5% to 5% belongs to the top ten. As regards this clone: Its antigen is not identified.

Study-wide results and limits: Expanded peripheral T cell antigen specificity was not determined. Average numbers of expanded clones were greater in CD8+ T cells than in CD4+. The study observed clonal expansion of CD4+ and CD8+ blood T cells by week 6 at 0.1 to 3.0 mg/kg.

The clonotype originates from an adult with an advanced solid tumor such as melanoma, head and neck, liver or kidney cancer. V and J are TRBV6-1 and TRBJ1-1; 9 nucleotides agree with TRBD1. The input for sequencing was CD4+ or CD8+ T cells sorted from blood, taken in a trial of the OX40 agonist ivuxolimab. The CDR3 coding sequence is TGTGCCAGCAGTGAGGACAGGGGAATCACTGAAGCTTTCTTT. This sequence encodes CASSEDRGITEAFF.